The next 10 T cell receptor beta chains were all read from a single sample in a study of chemoradiotherapy in HPV16-positive cancers. Using immunoSEQ multiplex PCR, the repertoire was profiled, and TCRdb retains in-frame clones only, with some absent. The table has some 4,900 clones, 65% to 80% seen once. The source material was tumor tissue, sampled from a patient who underwent chemoradiotherapy. Every receptor here comes from a human donor with HPV-associated anogenital cancer.

The rearrangement joins TRBV15 to TRBJ1-2, with D possibly matching TRBD1 (6 bases). V gave up 3 bases and J gave up 8 bases, with 16 bases separating them. The CDR3 has 14 residues. Germline CDR1 reads LNHNV; CDR2 reads YYDKDF (reference sequence). As DNA, the CDR3 is TGTGCCACCAGCAGCCGGGGGGGGCTGTACGGCTACACCTTC. This translates into CATSSRGGLYGYTF.

The chain couples TRBV11-2 to TRBJ1-1; the match to TRBD1 covers 7 bases. The germline gives CDR1 SGHAT, CDR2 FQNNGV. The CDR3 is 14 residues long. V was pared by 5 bases and J by 8 bases, with 11 bases of the junction left unmatched. CDR3 nucleotides: TGTGCCAGCAGCCTACTCGGGACAGTAAGGGAAGCTTTCTTT. This encodes CASSLLGTVREAFF.

The rearrangement links TRBV5-1 to TRBJ1-2; weak D call: TRBD1 (6 bases). The ends were cut back, 2 bases at V and 2 bases at J, with 10 bases in the middle. CDR3 size: 14 residues. Germline V gene data show CDR1 as SGHRS and CDR2 as YFSETQ. CDR3 bases: TGCGCCAGCAGCTTACTGGACAGCAACTATGGCTACACCTTC. It codes for CASSLLDSNYGYTF.

This clone was recorded a few times. The chain carries TRBV2 and TRBJ1-2; D is uncertain. The germline CDR1 and CDR2 sequences are SNHLY and FYNNEI. The CDR3 is 14 residues long. V shed 1 base and J shed 2 bases, with 8 bases lying between them. For the CDR3, the DNA is TGTGCCAGCAGTGAAGGCAGGACCAACTATGGCTACACCTTC. Translated, it gives CASSEGRTNYGYTF. Based on the CDR3 plus reference TRBV2 and TRBJ1-2, the full variable domain is EPEVTQTPSHQVTQMGQEVILRCVPISNHLYFYWYRQILGQKVEFLVSFYNNEISEKSEIFDDQFSVERPDGSNFTLKIRSTKLEDSAMYFCASSEGRTNYGYTFGSGTRLTVV.

The chain links TRBV28 to TRBJ2-7, with a possible D match to TRBD2 (7 bases). The V gene lost 6 bases and the J gene lost 0 bases, with 27 bases spanning the gap. This CDR3 has 19 amino acids. Germline assignment: CDR1 MDHEN and CDR2 SYDVKM. CDR3 region: CASSLIRTRGGLSSYEQYF. CDR3 nucleotide sequence: TGTGCCAGCAGCCTTATAAGGACTAGGGGGGGGCTTAGCTCCTACGAGCAGTACTTC.

This clone is categorized as large. CDR3 residues: CASSVDLGGATDTQYF. CDR3 DNA: TGTGCCAGCAGCGTAGATCTCGGGGGGGCAACAGATACGCAGTATTTT. The chain employs TRBV9 and TRBJ2-3; 8 nucleotides agree with TRBD2. There are 16 residues in the CDR3. The germline CDR1 and CDR2 sequences are SGDLS and YYNGEE. Losses at the gene ends were 0 bases for V and 3 bases for J; bases not matched to a gene: 6.

This clone has only one observation. The rearrangement links TRBV7-2 to TRBJ2-2, with 8 bases that match TRBD2. The V gene's germline CDR1 is SGHTA and CDR2 FQGNSA. The CDR3 loop spans 18 amino acids. The trim removed 1 base at V and 1 base at J, leaving 8 bases unmatched. CDR3 amino acids: CASSLGDGGALNTGELFF. Written as DNA, the CDR3 is TGTGCCAGCAGCTTAGGTGACGGGGGGGCCTTGAACACCGGGGAGCTGTTTTTT.

The chain combines TRBV7-9 with TRBJ1-3; 7 nucleotides match TRBD1. Germline V gives CDR1 SEHNR, CDR2 FQNEAQ (reference sequence). The CDR3 loop spans 16 amino acids. V lost 5 bases to trimming and J lost 0 bases; unmatched junction nucleotides: 7. The CDR3 region has the DNA TGTGCCAGCAGCCCCTATGGACAGGACTCTGGAAACACCATATATTTT. Protein: CASSPYGQDSGNTIYF. Drawing the rest from reference TRBV7-9 and TRBJ1-3, the complete variable domain is DTGVSQNPRHKITKRGQNVTFRCDPISEHNRLYWYRQTLGQGPEFLTYFQNEAQLEKSRLLSDRFSAERPKGSFSTLEIQRTEQGDSAMYLCASSPYGQDSGNTIYFGEGSWLTVV.

This clone has only one observation. This CDR3 reads CASSASGTGVAGNTIYF. The CDR3, as DNA: TGTGCCAGCAGCGCGTCCGGGACAGGAGTGGCTGGAAACACCATATATTTT. The rearrangement uses TRBV9 and TRBJ1-3; 8 positions agree with TRBD1. This CDR3 region has 17 residues. V shed 3 bases and J 2 bases; nucleotides not matched to a gene: 10. CDR1 is SGDLS and CDR2 is YYNGEE in the germline V gene.

The chain combines TRBV5-4 with TRBJ2-6, with D perhaps TRBD2 (5 bases). CDR1 is SGHNT and CDR2 is YYREEE in the germline V gene (reference sequence). The CDR3 loop spans 15 amino acids. Deletions cut 0 bases from V and 2 bases from J, with 6 bases between. CDR3 sequence: CASSLVGAGANVLTF. Here the CDR3 DNA reads TGTGCCAGCAGCTTGGTCGGGGCTGGGGCCAACGTCCTGACTTTC.